Listed below are T cell receptor beta chains from one sample, sequenced in a study of blood T cell repertoires in COVID-19. Clones were read by immunoSEQ multiplex PCR, and TCRdb kept only the in-frame ones, dropping some. The table lists a few hundred thousand clones, roughly nine tenths of them singletons. The specimen was PBMCs or T cells enriched from blood (not recorded which). The receptors come from a man aged 30 to 45 who had recovered from COVID-19. CDR3s include the opening cysteine and the closing phenylalanine or tryptophan. The D gene is left open where the match is weak. Size tells how often a clone was seen (once, few, many) or the class of an expanded clone, and some rows leave it out.

V gene	J gene	D gene	clone size	CDR3 protein	CDR3 DNA
TRBV30	TRBJ2-1	.	.	CAYRARGNEQFF	TGTGCATATCGAGCTAGGGGTAATGAGCAGTTCTTC
TRBV28	TRBJ2-1	TRBD2	.	CASSLSAGVLYNEQFF	TGTGCCAGCAGTTTATCTGCGGGAGTGCTCTACAATGAGCAGTTCTTC
TRBV10-3	TRBJ2-1	TRBD2	once	CAISYRTSGSNEQFF	TGTGCCATCAGTTACCGGACTAGCGGGAGCAATGAGCAGTTCTTC
TRBV28	TRBJ2-1	.	.	CASSLGTVSYNEQFF	TGTGCCAGCAGTTTAGGGACTGTCTCCTACAATGAGCAGTTCTTC
TRBV11-2	TRBJ2-1	TRBD2	.	CASSLDGVGGRVNEQFF	TGTGCCAGCAGCTTAGATGGGGTAGGCGGGAGGGTCAATGAGCAGTTCTTC
TRBV30	TRBJ2-2	.	once	CAWSVLNTGELFF	TGTGCCTGGAGTGTCCTGAACACCGGGGAGCTGTTTTTT
TRBV9	TRBJ2-3	.	.	CASKRGSSTDTQYF	TGTGCCAGCAAGAGGGGGTCGAGCACAGATACGCAGTATTTT
TRBV29-1	TRBJ1-1	.	.	CSVKPGNTEAFF	TGCAGCGTAAAGCCAGGGAACACTGAAGCTTTCTTT
TRBV13	TRBJ1-2	TRBD1	.	CASSFGQGVYGYTF	TGTGCCAGCAGCTTTGGACAGGGGGTCTATGGCTACACCTTC
TRBV5-1	TRBJ1-6	.	.	CASSVEGSYNSPLHF	TGCGCCAGCAGTGTGGAGGGCTCCTATAATTCACCCCTCCACTTT
TRBV19	TRBJ1-2	.	.	CASSPSSAVDGYTF	TGTGCCAGTAGTCCGTCTTCAGCGGTAGATGGCTACACCTTC
TRBV1	TRBJ2-3	.	.	CTSSHLAGGPSADTQYF	TGCACCAGCAGCCACCTAGCGGGAGGGCCATCGGCAGATACGCAGTATTTT
TRBV5-1	TRBJ1-2	TRBD1	.	CASSPNRGRDGYTF	TGCGCCAGCAGCCCTAACAGGGGAAGAGATGGCTACACCTTC
TRBV5-1	TRBJ1-4	.	.	CASSLGSEEKLFF	TGCGCCAGCAGCTTGGGCAGCGAAGAAAAACTGTTTTTT
TRBV28	TRBJ2-2	.	.	CASSSGQNTGELFF	TGTGCCAGCAGTTCCGGACAGAACACCGGGGAGCTGTTTTTT
TRBV7-3	TRBJ1-1	.	few	CASSLAGSSTEAFF	TGTGCCAGCAGCTTAGCGGGGTCTAGCACTGAAGCTTTCTTT
TRBV3-1/TRBV3-2	TRBJ2-7	TRBD1	.	CASSIRGDRRYEQYF	TGTGCCAGCAGCATAAGAGGGGACAGGCGTTACGAGCAGTACTTC
TRBV9	TRBJ2-3	.	.	CASSVAGGADTQYF	TGTGCCAGCAGCGTAGCTGGAGGGGCAGATACGCAGTATTTT
TRBV9	TRBJ1-1	.	.	CASSAGGYENTEAFF	TGTGCCAGCAGCGCGGGGGGATACGAGAACACTGAAGCTTTCTTT
TRBV10-2	TRBJ2-7	TRBD2	once	CASSELPSGYEQYF	TGCGCCAGCAGTGAGCTTCCTAGCGGCTACGAGCAGTACTTC
TRBV9	TRBJ1-1	.	.	CASSVTVDTEAFF	TGTGCCAGCAGCGTAACGGTGGACACTGAAGCTTTCTTT
TRBV5-5	TRBJ2-7	TRBD1	.	CASSRGQGTGEQYF	TGTGCCAGCAGCAGGGGACAGGGGACAGGCGAGCAGTACTTC
TRBV9	TRBJ2-7	TRBD1	.	CASSGTGISSYEQYF	TGTGCCAGCAGTGGGACAGGGATATCCTCCTACGAGCAGTACTTC
TRBV19	TRBJ2-3	TRBD2	.	CASSIISGSPTDTQYF	TGTGCCAGTAGTATAATTAGCGGGAGCCCCACAGATACGCAGTATTTT
TRBV3-1/TRBV3-2	TRBJ2-2	.	.	CASSHDRLNTGELFF	TGTGCCAGCAGCCACGACAGGTTGAACACCGGGGAGCTGTTTTTT
TRBV7-9	TRBJ1-1	TRBD1	.	CASSSKPGQSLTEAFF	TGTGCCAGCAGCTCGAAACCGGGACAGAGCCTAACTGAAGCTTTCTTT
TRBV19	TRBJ1-1	.	few	CASSMLGRGTREAFF	TGTGCCAGTAGTATGCTCGGGAGGGGAACCCGTGAAGCTTTCTTT
TRBV6-5	TRBJ2-1	TRBD2	once	CASRTSGSNEQFF	TGTGCCAGCAGGACTAGCGGGAGCAATGAGCAGTTCTTC
TRBV24-1	TRBJ2-1	TRBD2	.	CATSDSGLVDNEQFF	TGTGCCACCAGTGATTCGGGACTAGTTGACAATGAGCAGTTCTTC
TRBV3-1/TRBV3-2	TRBJ1-2	.	many	CASSQDPGREDYGYTF	TGTGCCAGCAGCCAAGATCCTGGCAGGGAGGACTATGGCTACACCTTC
TRBV5-1	TRBJ1-1	.	.	CASSLETANTEAFF	TGCGCCAGCAGCTTGGAGACAGCGAACACTGAAGCTTTCTTT
TRBV2	TRBJ1-2	.	.	CASSGRDGNYGYTF	TGTGCCAGCAGTGGCCGGGATGGGAACTATGGCTACACCTTC
TRBV7-8	TRBJ2-7	TRBD2	.	CASSLAGGREQYF	TGTGCCAGCAGCCTAGCGGGAGGGCGCGAGCAGTACTTC
TRBV30	TRBJ1-2	.	.	CAWSRSSGGYTF	TGTGCCTGGTCCCGTTCCTCGGGTGGCTACACCTTC
TRBV3-1/TRBV3-2	TRBJ2-1	TRBD1	once	CASSPEWTGFGLTNEQFF	TGTGCCAGCAGCCCGGAATGGACAGGGTTTGGTTTAACCAATGAGCAGTTCTTC
TRBV3-1/TRBV3-2	TRBJ2-7	TRBD1	few	CASSAGQGSYEQYF	TGTGCCAGCAGCGCGGGACAGGGTTCCTACGAGCAGTACTTC
TRBV4-1	TRBJ2-7	.	.	CASSQLSLLSYEQYF	TGCGCCAGCAGCCAGTTGTCCCTCCTCTCCTACGAGCAGTACTTC
TRBV28	TRBJ2-3	TRBD2	.	CASSPDMMAGAITDTQYF	TGTGCCAGCAGTCCTGACATGATGGCGGGAGCCATCACAGATACGCAGTATTTT
TRBV19	TRBJ1-1	.	.	CASFGGPEAFF	TGTGCCAGTTTCGGGGGGCCTGAAGCTTTCTTT
TRBV5-1	TRBJ2-5	TRBD2	.	CASSLEPGRELPRTQYF	TGCGCCAGCAGCTTGGAGCCGGGGCGGGAGCTACCTAGGACCCAGTACTTC
TRBV7-9	TRBJ1-4	.	.	CASSLEEREKLFF	TGTGCCAGCAGCTTAGAGGAGAGGGAAAAACTGTTTTTT
TRBV19	TRBJ1-5	.	.	CASSIPRTSKGYQPQHF	TGTGCCAGTAGTATACCCCGGACCAGCAAGGGGTATCAGCCCCAGCATTTT
TRBV4-1	TRBJ2-2	TRBD2	.	CASRDGRADTGELFF	TGCGCCAGCAGGGACGGGAGGGCCGACACCGGGGAGCTGTTTTTT
TRBV27	TRBJ2-7	.	once	CASAKRRNSYEQYF	TGTGCCAGCGCAAAGAGGCGGAACTCCTACGAGCAGTACTTC
TRBV7-2	TRBJ2-1	TRBD1	.	CASRRTGERYNEQFF	TGTGCCAGCAGACGCACAGGGGAAAGGTACAATGAGCAGTTCTTC
TRBV7-9	TRBJ2-1	TRBD2	.	CASSPLAGEQFF	TGTGCCAGCAGCCCTCTAGCGGGAGAGCAGTTCTTC
TRBV28	TRBJ2-7	.	.	CASSSLAGVSYEQYF	TGTGCCAGCAGTTCGTTGGCCGGGGTCTCCTACGAGCAGTACTTC
TRBV6-2/TRBV6-3	TRBJ1-2	.	.	CASSLQGDYGYTF	TGTGCCAGCAGTCTACAGGGAGACTATGGCTACACCTTC
TRBV19	TRBJ2-5	TRBD2	.	CASSLGLAGETQYF	TGTGCCAGTAGTCTTGGACTAGCGGGTGAGACCCAGTACTTC
TRBV4-2	TRBJ2-7	.	.	CASSQDGGYEQYF	TGTGCCAGCAGCCAAGACGGCGGCTACGAGCAGTACTTC
TRBV18	TRBJ2-3	TRBD2	.	CASQRDTTDTQYF	TGTGCCAGTCAGCGGGATACCACAGATACGCAGTATTTT
TRBV7-9	TRBJ1-2	.	once	CASSLHIPNYGYTF	TGTGCCAGCAGCTTGCACATCCCTAACTATGGCTACACCTTC